A single sample is the source of the 24 T cell receptor beta chains below, sequenced in a study of vaccination effects on CD4 cells after COVID-19 (dated by TCRdb to 2021 to 2024). In the ViraFEST assay, PBMC were stimulated with viral peptide pools, and antigen-specific CD4+ T cell clonotypes were then identified by expansion using TCR sequencing. After around 10 days of culture, CD4+ T cells were isolated with the EasySep CD4+ T cell isolation kit. Each participant received two doses of an mRNA SARS-CoV-2 vaccine, either BNT162b2 or mRNA-1273. These TCRs' antigens remain unknown. Library preparation was by the immunoSEQ multiplex PCR assay. The table comes from immuneACCESS by way of TCRdb, which keeps in-frame sequences with V and J called. Part of the clones is missing from these tables; in studies checked, under half for an unresolved V gene and the rest for unknown reasons. This sample is represented by around 65,000 clones; roughly 72% of them were singletons. Jointly, the top ten make up 1% to 1.5% of the sample.

Sequenced material: CD4+ T cells from PBMCs cultured with HCoV-229E spike peptides, taken after COVID-19 vaccination. Explained via the paper, the cell subset or site label denotes: HCoV-229E spike overlapping peptide pool stimulation. The receptors originated from a human donor who received a COVID-19 vaccine.

The genes are TRBV6-6 and TRBJ1-2; 9 nucleotides agree with TRBD1. The CDR3 extends over 13 amino acids. The germline CDR1 and CDR2 sequences are MNHNY and SVGAGI (reference sequence). V shed 6 bases and J 8 bases; nucleotides not matched to a gene: 7. This CDR3 is CASRTGGLGGYTF. The CDR3, as DNA: TGTGCCAGCAGGACAGGGGGGCTGGGAGGCTACACCTTC.

The chain employs TRBV7-2 and TRBJ2-7; possibly TRBD2 for D (7 bases). Germline V gives CDR1 SGHTA, CDR2 FQGNSA. Trimming stripped 4 bases from V and 6 bases from J, with 13 bases between. CDR3 size: 13 residues. As DNA, the CDR3 is TGTGCCAGCAGCTATAGGGGGGGTTTCGAGCAGTACGTC. Translated: CASSYRGGFEQYV.

The chain uses TRBV7-3 and TRBJ1-1, with TRBD1 identical over 7 bases. Germline-derived CDR1 and CDR2 are SGHTA and FQGTGA. The CDR3 runs to 14 residues. The trim removed 5 bases at V and 2 bases at J, leaving 5 bases unmatched. The CDR3 here is CASSLKGANTEAFF. CDR3 in DNA: TGTGCCAGCAGCCTAAAGGGGGCCAACACTGAAGCTTTCTTT.

V is TRBV9 and J is TRBJ2-5, with 16 bases that match TRBD2. J was trimmed by 5 bases and V by 3 bases; bases with no gene match: 4. The germline V gene has CDR1 SGDLS and CDR2 YYNGEE. The CDR3 spans 16 residues. The CDR3 DNA reads TGTGCCAGCAGCGCCGGGACTAGCGGGGGGGATGAGACCCAGTACTTC. Translated, it gives CASSAGTSGGDETQYF.

The chain couples TRBV15 to TRBJ1-2; 7 nucleotides match TRBD1. This CDR3 is 16 amino acids long. V trimming: 0 bases; J trimming: 8 bases; junction bases outside the gene matches: 12. The germline V gene encodes CDR1 LNHNV and CDR2 YYDKDF (reference sequence). The CDR3 sequence: CATSRDPTGVFVGYTF. The CDR3 coding sequence is TGTGCCACCAGCAGAGATCCTACAGGGGTATTTGTAGGCTACACCTTC.

This chain connects TRBV24-1 to TRBJ1-2; a possible D gene is TRBD1 (5 bases). V was shortened by 1 base and J by 8 bases, with 10 bases between the two germline ends. Germline loops: CDR1 KGHDR, CDR2 SFDVKD. The CDR3 runs 13 residues. In nucleotides, the CDR3 is TGTGCCACCAGTGATTTCCCCAGGGTCGGCTACACCTTC. It translates to CATSDFPRVGYTF.

The chain combines TRBV18 with TRBJ2-5, with 12 bases matching TRBD2. Germline CDR1 is KGHSH and CDR2 is LQKENI. The CDR3 is 20 amino acids. The ends lost 0 bases at V and 4 bases at J; junction bases unmatched: 15. The CDR3 region has the DNA TGTGCCAGCTCACCACCGAGGCCCGGGGGACTAGCGGGCCCTGGAGAGACCCAGTACTTC. Its translation: CASSPPRPGGLAGPGETQYF.

J is TRBJ1-4 and V is TRBV2; TRBD1 matches at 7 bases. V was pared by 5 bases and J by 7 bases, with 7 bases of the junction left unmatched. CDR3 length: 14 amino acids. In germline, CDR1 is SNHLY, CDR2 FYNNEI. The CDR3 spells CASSRQGQREKLFF. CDR3 sequence (DNA): TGTGCCAGCAGTAGACAGGGCCAGCGTGAAAAACTGTTTTTT.

This chain connects TRBV3-1 (or the pseudogene TRBV3-2) to TRBJ2-1; D possibly corresponds to TRBD1 (6 bases). This CDR3 has 14 amino acids. The germline V and J ends were trimmed by 3 bases and 5 bases, with 11 bases remaining between them. The germline gives CDR1 LGHDT, CDR2 YNNKEL (reference sequence). DNA for the CDR3: TGTGCCAGCAGCCAGGGGGCGGTAGACAATGAGCAGTTCTTC. It codes for CASSQGAVDNEQFF.

The chain couples TRBV10-1 to TRBJ2-7; D uncertain. CDR1 WNHNN and CDR2 SYGVQD come from the germline V gene (reference sequence). The CDR3 spans 10 residues. Deletions cut 6 bases from V and 1 base from J, with 1 base between. In nucleotides, the CDR3 is TGCGCCAGCAGATCCTACGAGCAGTACGTC. It is translated as CASRSYEQYV.

Notes on this clone: Other DNA variants within this sample encode the same CDR3. This rearrangement joins TRBV18 to TRBJ2-3; D remains unclear. Trimming left V 3 bases short and J 5 bases short, with 6 bases between. The CDR3 has 12 residues. Germline V gene lookup returns CDR1 KGHSH and CDR2 LQKENI. The chain's CDR3 is CASSPNGDTQYF. DNA of the CDR3: TGTGCCAGCTCACCCAATGGAGATACGCAGTATTTT.

As DNA, the CDR3 is TGTGCCAGCAGCCTAGGGGTCCTTAATGAAAAACTGTTTTTT. It codes for CASSLGVLNEKLFF. J is TRBJ1-4 and V is TRBV5-6, with D possibly TRBD1 on 5 matching bases. The CDR3 totals 14 residues. Germline assignment: CDR1 SGHDT and CDR2 YYEEEE. V gave up 4 bases and J gave up 4 bases, with 11 bases separating them.

The chain carries TRBV10-3 and TRBJ1-4, with a possible D match to TRBD1 (6 bases). V shed 10 bases and J shed 7 bases, with 22 bases lying between them. The CDR3 contains 15 residues. Per the germline V gene, CDR1 is ENHRY and CDR2 is SYGVKD. This chain's CDR3 is CATRRPGDQGEKLFF. DNA of the CDR3: TGTGCCACACGTCGGCCAGGGGATCAGGGTGAAAAACTGTTTTTT.

The chain links TRBV5-8 to TRBJ1-1, with D possibly being TRBD1 (5 bases). The V end lost 3 bases, the J end lost 7 bases, and 10 bases lay between the germline ends. Germline loops: CDR1 SGHTS, CDR2 YDEGEE. This CDR3 region has 12 residues. CDR3 bases: TGTGCCAGCAGCTGGTGGGGGTTTGAAGCTTTCTTT. It encodes CASSWWGFEAFF.

The rearrangement joins TRBV7-3 to TRBJ2-6; a weak D match, TRBD2 (6 bases). Between the trimmed V and J ends, which lost 2 bases and 0 bases, there was a span of 11 bases. This CDR3 has 17 residues. CDR1 is SGHTA, CDR2 FQGTGA, per germline. This chain's CDR3 is CASSLRPGSSGANVLTF. DNA for the CDR3: TGTGCCAGCAGCTTACGGCCCGGGAGCTCTGGGGCCAACGTCCTGACTTTC.

This chain uses TRBV6-5 with TRBJ2-5; the D gene is possibly TRBD2 (6 bases). Deletions cut 7 bases from V and 4 bases from J, with 13 bases between. Germline-derived CDR1 and CDR2 are MNHEY and SVGAGI. The CDR3 runs to 13 residues. The DNA for the CDR3 is TGTGCCAGCAAGTTCCAGGGAGGAGAGACCCAGTACTTC. Translated, it gives CASKFQGGETQYF.

This clone was seen just once. The chain is built from TRBV14 and TRBJ1-2; D unclear. Germline V gives CDR1 SGHDN, CDR2 FVKESK. The CDR3 sequence is 14 residues long. Trimming pared 3 bases from V and 2 bases from J, leaving 10 bases between. The CDR3 coding sequence is TGTGCCAGCAGCCAGTTAGACGGGAACTATGGCTACACCTTC. Encoded protein: CASSQLDGNYGYTF. Combining the CDR3 with reference TRBV14 and TRBJ1-2 gives the whole variable domain EAGVTQFPSHSVIEKGQTVTLRCDPISGHDNLYWYRRVMGKEIKFLLHFVKESKQDESGMPNNRFLAERTGGTYSTLKVQPAELEDSGVYFCASSQLDGNYGYTFGSGTRLTVV.

The rearrangement joins TRBV4-1 to TRBJ1-2; tentatively, D is TRBD1 (5 bases). V lost 4 bases to trimming and J lost 0 bases, with 15 bases between them. The CDR3 spans 16 residues. Looked up from germline, CDR1 is MGHRA and CDR2 is YSYEKL. Here the CDR3 reads CASSPLETAANYGYTF. The CDR3 nucleotides are TGCGCCAGCAGCCCTTTGGAGACAGCGGCTAACTATGGCTACACCTTC.

This clone was seen more than once but under ten times. The chain links TRBV5-1 to TRBJ2-1; 7 bases are shared with TRBD1. The CDR3 consists of 15 residues. Germline lookup yields CDR1 SGHRS and CDR2 YFSETQ. J was trimmed by 4 bases and V by 0 bases; bases with no gene match: 4. The CDR3 region is CASSLAGTEYNEQFF. The CDR3 DNA is TGCGCCAGCAGCTTGGCTGGGACAGAGTACAATGAGCAGTTCTTC. Based on the CDR3 plus reference TRBV5-1 and TRBJ2-1, the full variable domain is KAGVTQTPRYLIKTRGQQVTLSCSPISGHRSVSWYQQTPGQGLQFLFEYFSETQRNKGNFPGRFSGRQFSNSRSEMNVSTLELGDSALYLCASSLAGTEYNEQFFGPGTRLTVL.

The chain combines TRBV3-1 (or the pseudogene TRBV3-2) with TRBJ2-1, with D tentatively TRBD1 (5 bases). This CDR3 region has 14 residues. V gave up 3 bases and J gave up 6 bases, with 12 bases separating them. Germline V gives CDR1 LGHDT, CDR2 YNNKEL (reference sequence). CDR3 bases: TGTGCCAGCAGCCAGCGAGACAGATCCAATGAGCAGTTCTTC. Its translation: CASSQRDRSNEQFF.

The chain carries TRBV24-1 and TRBJ2-3; D unclear. Trimming pared 3 bases from V and 0 bases from J, leaving 12 bases between. The germline V gene has CDR1 KGHDR and CDR2 SFDVKD. The CDR3 totals 16 residues. The CDR3, as DNA: TGTGCCACCAGTGATAGGGCTCCCACTAGCACAGATACGCAGTATTTT. It yields the protein CATSDRAPTSTDTQYF.

This chain links TRBV6-5 with TRBJ2-1, with D possibly being TRBD1 (5 bases). From germline, CDR1 is MNHEY and CDR2 SVGAGI. V was trimmed by 4 bases and J by 7 bases, leaving 5 bases between them. The CDR3 is made up of 11 amino acids. The CDR3, as DNA: TGTGCCAGCAGTTCAGGGAATGAGCAGTTCTTC. Translating it yields CASSSGNEQFF.

CDR3 sequence (DNA): TGTGCCAGCAGCCGAAACAGGGGGCTTGGAAACACCATATATTTT. Translation gives CASSRNRGLGNTIYF. This chain links TRBV6-5 with TRBJ1-3, with 9 positions matching TRBD1. V shed 6 bases and J 3 bases; nucleotides not matched to a gene: 6. The CDR3 covers 15 residues. Germline loops: CDR1 MNHEY, CDR2 SVGAGI.

V usage is TRBV4-1 and J usage is TRBJ1-1; the D is unclear. The CDR3 is made up of 16 amino acids. CDR1 is MGHRA and CDR2 is YSYEKL in the germline V gene. The ends were cut back, 0 bases at V and 2 bases at J, with 13 bases in the middle. For the CDR3, the DNA is TGCGCCAGCAGCCAAGACCGACTCAACCTTAACACTGAAGCTTTCTTT. Protein sequence: CASSQDRLNLNTEAFF.